The 10 T cell receptor beta chains presented below share a single source sample, sequenced in a study of control samples from healthy donors and cancer patients. Sequenced by immunoSEQ multiplex PCR; TCRdb stores in-frame clones only, minus some. The sample records around 100,000 clones, 70% to 90% being singletons. Material: blood. All receptors derive from a man younger than 40 in good health.

In this sample, this clone turned up once. The rearrangement links TRBV3-1 (or the pseudogene TRBV3-2) to TRBJ2-2; possibly TRBD1 or TRBD2 for D (5 bases each). The V gene's germline CDR1 is LGHDT and CDR2 YNNKEL (reference sequence). CDR3 size: 13 residues. V was clipped by 4 bases and J by 6 bases, with 9 bases between them. CDR3 in amino acids: CASSPGLSGELFF. The CDR3 region has the DNA TGTGCCAGCAGCCCGGGGCTATCCGGGGAGCTGTTTTTT.

This rearrangement joins TRBV27 to TRBJ2-7; 8 bases are a match to TRBD2. V was pared by 1 base and J by 5 bases, with 10 bases of the junction left unmatched. The CDR3 length is 16 residues. Looked up from germline, CDR1 is MNHEY and CDR2 is SMNVEV (reference sequence). The CDR3 loop reads CASSLYRAGDLNEQYF. In DNA, the CDR3 is TGTGCCAGCAGTTTATATCGAGCGGGAGACCTTAACGAGCAGTACTTC.

The V call is TRBV19, the J call TRBJ2-5; 7 positions agree with TRBD1. CDR3 size: 15 residues. Trimming removed 3 bases from V and 5 bases from J; junction bases left unmatched: 9. Germline V gene lookup returns CDR1 LNHDA and CDR2 SQIVND (reference sequence). The CDR3 sequence is CASSIGQGVGETQYF. CDR3 sequence (DNA): TGTGCCAGTAGTATTGGCCAGGGGGTCGGGGAGACCCAGTACTTC.

This chain uses TRBV5-1 with TRBJ2-7; 9 bases line up with TRBD1. CDR1 SGHRS and CDR2 YFSETQ come from the germline V gene. The CDR3 is 15 residues long. J lost 5 bases, V lost 5 bases, and 11 bases had no gene match. The CDR3 reads CASSSVGQGDDEQYF. CDR3 in DNA: TGCGCCAGCAGTTCTGTGGGACAGGGTGACGACGAGCAGTACTTC.

This clone was seen only a few times. J is TRBJ2-1 and V is TRBV29-1; weak D call: TRBD1 (6 bases). Trimming removed 4 bases at V and 6 bases at J, with 22 bases between. CDR1 and CDR2 (germline): SQVTM, ANQGSEA. This CDR3 region has 16 residues. The CDR3 DNA is TGCAGCGTTGGACAGGTCTATGGCGCGGGTGGCAATGAGCAGTTCTTC. Protein: CSVGQVYGAGGNEQFF.

The chain employs TRBV5-6 and TRBJ2-3, with 10 bases fitting TRBD2. V was clipped by 3 bases and J by 3 bases; unmatched bases: 13. The CDR3 is 18 amino acids. Germline V gives CDR1 SGHDT, CDR2 YYEEEE. The DNA of the CDR3 is TGTGCCAGCAGCTCCATAGCGGGAGGCTGGAGGTGGACAGATACGCAGTATTTT. Protein product: CASSSIAGGWRWTDTQYF.

The rearrangement uses TRBV5-1 and TRBJ1-2, with 8 bases lining up with TRBD1. Trimming cost V 5 bases and J 7 bases; bases outside gene matches: 7. Germline lookup yields CDR1 SGHRS and CDR2 YFSETQ. The CDR3 is made up of 13 amino acids. The CDR3 reads CASSSDRGFGYTF. The CDR3 DNA reads as TGCGCCAGCAGTTCAGACAGGGGTTTTGGCTACACCTTC.

The chain joins TRBV14 to TRBJ2-5; 9 bases are shared with TRBD1. V was pared by 6 bases and J by 5 bases, with 10 bases of the junction left unmatched. The CDR3 sequence is 15 residues long. Germline CDR1 and CDR2: SGHDN and FVKESK. CDR3 coding DNA: TGTGCCAGCAGTACCCGGGACAGGGTATCGGAGACCCAGTACTTC. This encodes CASSTRDRVSETQYF. Supplemented by reference TRBV14 and TRBJ2-5, the full variable domain reads EAGVTQFPSHSVIEKGQTVTLRCDPISGHDNLYWYRRVMGKEIKFLLHFVKESKQDESGMPNNRFLAERTGGTYSTLKVQPAELEDSGVYFCASSTRDRVSETQYFGPGTRLLVL.

This chain uses TRBV6-1 with TRBJ1-4, with D uncertain. V dropped 1 base and J dropped 1 base, with 10 bases sitting between them. CDR1 is MNHNS and CDR2 is SASEGT in the germline V gene. The CDR3 is made up of 16 amino acids. The CDR3 is CASSEVLVGTNEKLFF. The CDR3 coding sequence is TGTGCCAGCAGTGAAGTTCTGGTGGGAACTAATGAAAAACTGTTTTTT.

A single count supports this clone. The chain recombines TRBV5-1 with TRBJ2-5; 10 positions agree with TRBD1. The germline V gene has CDR1 SGHRS and CDR2 YFSETQ. The CDR3 runs to 16 residues. After removal of 2 bases from V and 1 base from J, the junction contained 5 bases not matched to a gene. CDR3 bases: TGCGCCAGCAGCTTTGGACAGGGGGGGGTCCAAGAGACCCAGTACTTC. Translating gives CASSFGQGGVQETQYF.